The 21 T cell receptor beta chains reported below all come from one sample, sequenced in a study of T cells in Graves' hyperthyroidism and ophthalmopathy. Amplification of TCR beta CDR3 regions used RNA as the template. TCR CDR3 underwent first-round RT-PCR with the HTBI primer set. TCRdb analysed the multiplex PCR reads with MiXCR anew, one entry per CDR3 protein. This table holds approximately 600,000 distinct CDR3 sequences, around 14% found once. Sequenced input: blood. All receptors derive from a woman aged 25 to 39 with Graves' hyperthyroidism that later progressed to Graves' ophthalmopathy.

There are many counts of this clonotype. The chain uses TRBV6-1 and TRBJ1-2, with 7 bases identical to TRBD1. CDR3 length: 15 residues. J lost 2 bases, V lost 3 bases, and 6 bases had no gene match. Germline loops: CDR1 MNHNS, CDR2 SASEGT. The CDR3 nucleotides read TGTGCCAGCAGTGACCGACAGGGTCAGAACTATGGCTACACCTTC. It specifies CASSDRQGQNYGYTF.

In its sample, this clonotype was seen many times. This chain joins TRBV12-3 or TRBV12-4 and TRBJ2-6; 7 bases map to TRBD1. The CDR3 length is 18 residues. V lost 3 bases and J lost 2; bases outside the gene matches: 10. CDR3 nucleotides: TGTGCCAGCAGTTTCCGCTCCGCACAGGGGACTGGGGCCAACGTCCTGACTTTC. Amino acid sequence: CASSFRSAQGTGANVLTF.

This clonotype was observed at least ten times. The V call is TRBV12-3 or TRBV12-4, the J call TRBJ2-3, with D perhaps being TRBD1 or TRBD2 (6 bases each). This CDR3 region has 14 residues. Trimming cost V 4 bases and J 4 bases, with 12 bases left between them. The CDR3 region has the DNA TGTGCCAGCAGTTCCGATCGGGGGCCAGATACGCAGTATTTT. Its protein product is CASSSDRGPDTQYF.

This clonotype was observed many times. CDR3 DNA sequence: TGTGCCATCGCCGTGACAGAAATCTACGAGCAGTACTTC. Protein: CAIAVTEIYEQYF. This chain joins TRBV10-3 and TRBJ2-7; possibly TRBD1 for D (5 bases). CDR3 length equals 13 residues. Looked up from germline, CDR1 is ENHRY and CDR2 is SYGVKD. Trimming cost V 8 bases and J 3 bases, with 14 bases left between them.

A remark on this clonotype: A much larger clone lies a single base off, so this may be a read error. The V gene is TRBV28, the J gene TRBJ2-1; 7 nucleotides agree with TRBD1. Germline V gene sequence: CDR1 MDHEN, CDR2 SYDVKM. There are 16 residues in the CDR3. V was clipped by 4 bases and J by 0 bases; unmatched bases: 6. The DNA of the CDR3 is TGTGCCAGCAGTTCTCCCGGGACAGACTCCTACAATGAGCAGTTCTTC. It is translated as CASSSPGTDSYNEQFF. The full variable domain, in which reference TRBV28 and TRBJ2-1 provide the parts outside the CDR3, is DVKVTQSSRYLVKRTGEKVFLECVQDMDHENMFWYRQDPGLGLRLIYFSYDVKMKEKGDIPEGYSVSREKKERFSLILESASTNQTSMYLCASSSPGTDSYNEQFFGPGTRLTVL.

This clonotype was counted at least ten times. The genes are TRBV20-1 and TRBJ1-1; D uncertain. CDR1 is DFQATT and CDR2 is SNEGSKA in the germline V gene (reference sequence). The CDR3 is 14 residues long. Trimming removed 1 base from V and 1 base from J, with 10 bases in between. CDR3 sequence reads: CSARAPGGNTEAFF. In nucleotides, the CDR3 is TGCAGTGCTAGAGCCCCCGGCGGGAACACTGAAGCTTTCTTT.

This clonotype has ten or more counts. This CDR3 reads CASSRRLAGGEQYF. The CDR3 DNA follows: TGTGCCAGCAGTAGGAGACTAGCGGGTGGGGAGCAGTACTTC. This chain joins TRBV6-1 and TRBJ2-7, with TRBD2 matching over 10 bases. J lost 7 bases, V lost 5 bases, and 8 bases had no gene match. Looked up from germline, CDR1 is MNHNS and CDR2 is SASEGT. This CDR3 is built from 14 residues.

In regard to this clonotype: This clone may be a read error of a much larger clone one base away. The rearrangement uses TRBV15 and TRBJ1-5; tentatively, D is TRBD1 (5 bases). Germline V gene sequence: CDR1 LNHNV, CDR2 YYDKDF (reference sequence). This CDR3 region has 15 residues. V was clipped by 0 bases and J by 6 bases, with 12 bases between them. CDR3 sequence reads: CATSRESGYIQPQHF. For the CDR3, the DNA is TGTGCCACCAGCAGAGAATCAGGGTACATTCAGCCCCAGCATTTT.

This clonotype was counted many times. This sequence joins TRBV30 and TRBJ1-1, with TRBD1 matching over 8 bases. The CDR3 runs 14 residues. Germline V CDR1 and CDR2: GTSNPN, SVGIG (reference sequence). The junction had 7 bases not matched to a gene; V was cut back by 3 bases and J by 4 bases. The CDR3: CAWRTPDRVTEAFF. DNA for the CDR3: TGTGCCTGGAGGACCCCGGACAGGGTCACTGAAGCTTTCTTT.

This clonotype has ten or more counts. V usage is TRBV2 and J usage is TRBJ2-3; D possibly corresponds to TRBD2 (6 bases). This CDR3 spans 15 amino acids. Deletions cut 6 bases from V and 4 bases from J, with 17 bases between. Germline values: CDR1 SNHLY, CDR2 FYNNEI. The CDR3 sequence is CASSKGGINSDTQYF. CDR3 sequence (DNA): TGTGCCAGCAGCAAGGGCGGGATTAACTCAGATACGCAGTATTTT.

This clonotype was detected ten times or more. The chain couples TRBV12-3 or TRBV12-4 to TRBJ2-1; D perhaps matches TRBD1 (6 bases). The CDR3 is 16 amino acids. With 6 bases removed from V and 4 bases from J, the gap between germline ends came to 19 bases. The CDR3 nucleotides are TGTGCCAGCAGAGGCGACCGGGACACGTTATACAATGAGCAGTTCTTC. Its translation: CASRGDRDTLYNEQFF.

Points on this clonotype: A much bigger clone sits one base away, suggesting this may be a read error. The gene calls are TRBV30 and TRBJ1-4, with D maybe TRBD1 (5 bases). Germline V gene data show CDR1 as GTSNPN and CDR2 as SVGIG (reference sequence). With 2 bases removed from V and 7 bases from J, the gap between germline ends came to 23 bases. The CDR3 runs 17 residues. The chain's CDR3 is CAWSSGQSPLRGEKLFF. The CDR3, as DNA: TGTGCCTGGAGTTCCGGACAATCCCCCCTTCGCGGTGAAAAACTGTTTTTT.

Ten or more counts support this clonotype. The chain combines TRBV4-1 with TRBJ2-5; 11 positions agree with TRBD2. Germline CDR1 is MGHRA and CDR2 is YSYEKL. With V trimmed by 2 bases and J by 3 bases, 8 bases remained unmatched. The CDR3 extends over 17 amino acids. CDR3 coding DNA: TGCGCCAGCAGCCAACCGGGACTAGCGGACGTTAAAGAGACCCAGTACTTC. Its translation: CASSQPGLADVKETQYF.

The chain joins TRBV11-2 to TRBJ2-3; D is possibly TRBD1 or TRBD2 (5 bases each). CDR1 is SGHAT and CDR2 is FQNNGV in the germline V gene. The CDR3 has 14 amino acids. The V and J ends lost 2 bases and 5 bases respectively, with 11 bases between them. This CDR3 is CASSLMGELDTQYF. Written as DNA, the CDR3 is TGTGCCAGCAGCTTAATGGGGGAACTAGATACGCAGTATTTT.

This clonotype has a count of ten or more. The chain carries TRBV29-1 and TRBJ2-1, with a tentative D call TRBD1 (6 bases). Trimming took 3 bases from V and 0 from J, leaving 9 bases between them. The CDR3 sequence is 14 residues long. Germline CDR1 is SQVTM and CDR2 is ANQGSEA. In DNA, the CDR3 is TGCAGCGTTGATCAAGGGGGCTCCTACAATGAGCAGTTCTTC. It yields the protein CSVDQGGSYNEQFF.

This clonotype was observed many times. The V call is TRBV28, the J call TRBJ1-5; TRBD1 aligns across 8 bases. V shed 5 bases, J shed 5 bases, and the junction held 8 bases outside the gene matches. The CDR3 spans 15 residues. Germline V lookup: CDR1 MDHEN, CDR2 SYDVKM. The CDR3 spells CASSHGQGAHQPQHF. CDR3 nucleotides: TGTGCCAGCAGTCACGGACAGGGAGCTCATCAGCCCCAGCATTTT.

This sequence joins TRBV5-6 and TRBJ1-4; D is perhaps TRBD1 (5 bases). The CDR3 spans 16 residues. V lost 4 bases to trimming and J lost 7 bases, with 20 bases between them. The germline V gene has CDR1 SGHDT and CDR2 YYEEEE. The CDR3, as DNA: TGTGCCAGCAGCCCAATCGAGGACGGCGGGGCTGAAAAACTGTTTTTT. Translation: CASSPIEDGGAEKLFF.

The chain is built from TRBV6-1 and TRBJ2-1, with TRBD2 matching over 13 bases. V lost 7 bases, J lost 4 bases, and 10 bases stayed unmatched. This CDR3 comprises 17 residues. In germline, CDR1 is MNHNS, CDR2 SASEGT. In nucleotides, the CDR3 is TGTGCCAGCATGGGGGACAAGGGACTAGCGGGATACAATGAGCAGTTCTTC. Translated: CASMGDKGLAGYNEQFF.

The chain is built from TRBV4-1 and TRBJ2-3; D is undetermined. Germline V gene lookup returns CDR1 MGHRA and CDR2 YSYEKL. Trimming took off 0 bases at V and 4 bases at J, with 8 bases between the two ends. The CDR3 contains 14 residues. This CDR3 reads CASSQDESSDTQYF. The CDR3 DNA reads TGCGCCAGCAGCCAAGACGAAAGCTCAGATACGCAGTATTTT.

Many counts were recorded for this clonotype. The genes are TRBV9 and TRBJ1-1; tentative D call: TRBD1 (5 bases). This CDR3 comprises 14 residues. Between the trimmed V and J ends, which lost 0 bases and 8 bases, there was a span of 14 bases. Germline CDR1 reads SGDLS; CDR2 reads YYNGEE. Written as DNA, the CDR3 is TGTGCCAGCAGCGTAGGAGGAGGGGAGTCCGAAGCTTTCTTT. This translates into CASSVGGGESEAFF.

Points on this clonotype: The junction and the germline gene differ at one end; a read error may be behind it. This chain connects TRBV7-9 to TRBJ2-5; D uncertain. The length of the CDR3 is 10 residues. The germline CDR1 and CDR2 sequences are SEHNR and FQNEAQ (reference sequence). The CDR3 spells CASSLDPGHF. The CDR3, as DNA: TGTGCCAGCAGCTTAGATCCCGGTCACTTC.